The following is a T cell receptor (beta chain) sequence with its context. As handled by the study authors: Quantification of nucleated cells was approximated via reference gene primer amplification. Only in-frame clones appear in the TCRdb table, and some are missing; sequencing was by immunoSEQ multiplex PCR. V, J and clone size are taken as reported in that table, and D and trimming were inferred from the DNA itself. The sample includes about 74,000 clones, about 92% of them seen just once. This sample stems from a study of blood T cell repertoires in COVID-19. The overall study: Sources were T cells, B-cell-depleted T cells, or PBMCs; the material itself was cDNA or gDNA.

From germline, CDR1 is LGHNA and CDR2 YNFKEQ. This CDR3 is built from 16 residues. Trimming took off 4 bases at V and 5 bases at J, with 18 bases between the two ends. The sample taken for sequencing was peripheral blood. J is TRBJ1-5 and V is TRBV4-2; D may be TRBD1 (5 bases). This clonotype was sampled from a man aged 50 or older with acute or convalescent COVID-19. The CDR3 region is CASSPILGGSDQPQHF. The CDR3 bases are TGTGCCAGCAGCCCCATCCTTGGGGGGTCGGATCAGCCCCAGCATTTT.